This TCR beta chain was documented in a study of T-cell reconstitution after alpha-beta-depleted transplantation in children. As it was prepared, the TCRbeta library received unique molecular identifiers. TCRdb passed the PCR reads through MiXCR, listing each CDR3 protein once. Of more than 250,000 distinct CDR3 sequences in the sample, more than 8% were seen once. V gave up 8 bases and J gave up 4 bases, with 13 bases separating them. This CDR3 contains 13 residues. This TCR derives from a human donor who donated a stem cell graft to a child with SCID. The rearrangement links TRBV12-3 or TRBV12-4 to TRBJ2-3, with unresolved D. Sequencing used PBMCs from the stem cell graft donor, obtained from the stem cell graft. CDR3: CASGFPMADTQYF. The DNA for the CDR3 is TGTGCCAGCGGATTCCCTATGGCAGATACGCAGTATTTT.